This is a list of T cell receptor beta chains from one sample in a study of blood T cell repertoires in COVID-19. Some clones are missing from TCRdb's copy, which holds only in-frame ones; the method was immunoSEQ multiplex PCR. Of roughly 220,000 clones in the sample, about 85% were seen once. The sample was peripheral blood. These receptors were collected from a man younger than 40 with active or convalescent COVID-19. CDR3s include the opening cysteine and the closing phenylalanine or tryptophan. D genes are given only for firm matches. Clone size appears in some rows only: once, few, many, or a class for an expanded clone.

clone size: .
V gene: TRBV5-4
J gene: TRBJ1-1
D gene: .
CDR3 protein: CASSSAQNLRGGEAFF
CDR3 DNA: TGTGCCAGCAGCTCCGCCCAGAACCTTCGGGGGGGGGAAGCTTTCTTT

clone size: .
V gene: TRBV2
J gene: TRBJ1-6
D gene: .
CDR3 protein: CASSERGQDVAPLHF
CDR3 DNA: TGTGCCAGCAGTGAGCGAGGGCAGGATGTTGCTCCCCTCCACTTT

clone size: .
V gene: TRBV4-1
J gene: TRBJ2-1
D gene: TRBD1
CDR3 protein: CASSLRQGAANEQFF
CDR3 DNA: TGCGCCAGCAGCCTCCGACAGGGGGCGGCCAATGAGCAGTTCTTC

clone size: .
V gene: TRBV11-2
J gene: TRBJ2-3
D gene: TRBD1
CDR3 protein: CASSSRTTGGFDTQYF
CDR3 DNA: TGTGCCAGCAGCTCCCGGACCACAGGGGGCTTCGATACGCAGTATTTT

clone size: .
V gene: TRBV2
J gene: TRBJ2-7
D gene: TRBD1
CDR3 protein: CASSPQGPEQYF
CDR3 DNA: TGTGCCAGCAGCCCACAGGGGCCCGAGCAGTACTTC

clone size: .
V gene: TRBV28
J gene: TRBJ2-3
D gene: .
CDR3 protein: CASSPPRGKVTDTQYF
CDR3 DNA: TGTGCCAGCAGTCCCCCCCGGGGGAAGGTCACAGATACGCAGTATTTT

clone size: .
V gene: TRBV6-2/TRBV6-3
J gene: TRBJ2-7
D gene: .
CDR3 protein: CASSPLGGYLYEQYF
CDR3 DNA: TGTGCCAGCAGTCCGCTTGGGGGGTATCTCTACGAGCAGTACTTC

clone size: few
V gene: TRBV30
J gene: TRBJ1-6
D gene: .
CDR3 protein: CAWSVLGDFYNSPLHF
CDR3 DNA: TGTGCCTGGAGTGTACTAGGAGACTTCTATAATTCACCCCTCCACTTT

clone size: .
V gene: TRBV4-1
J gene: TRBJ1-2
D gene: TRBD1
CDR3 protein: CASSQPGQGFYGYTF
CDR3 DNA: TGCGCCAGCAGCCAACCCGGACAGGGGTTCTATGGCTACACCTTC

clone size: .
V gene: TRBV11-2
J gene: TRBJ2-3
D gene: TRBD2
CDR3 protein: CASSLVAGGEDTQYF
CDR3 DNA: TGTGCCAGCAGCTTAGTAGCGGGAGGTGAAGATACGCAGTATTTT

clone size: .
V gene: TRBV27
J gene: TRBJ1-1
D gene: .
CDR3 protein: CASSLQGMGTEAFF
CDR3 DNA: TGTGCCAGCAGTTTACAGGGTATGGGCACTGAAGCTTTCTTT

clone size: .
V gene: TRBV7-3
J gene: TRBJ2-1
D gene: .
CDR3 protein: CASSHAGSYNEQFF
CDR3 DNA: TGTGCCAGCAGCCATGCGGGTTCCTACAATGAGCAGTTCTTC

clone size: .
V gene: TRBV12-3/TRBV12-4
J gene: TRBJ2-1
D gene: TRBD1
CDR3 protein: CASSPRGYNEQFF
CDR3 DNA: TGTGCCAGCAGTCCCAGGGGGTACAATGAGCAGTTCTTC

clone size: .
V gene: TRBV24-1
J gene: TRBJ2-1
D gene: .
CDR3 protein: CATQDSEHNEQFF
CDR3 DNA: TGTGCCACCCAGGACAGTGAGCACAATGAGCAGTTCTTC

clone size: .
V gene: TRBV7-9
J gene: TRBJ1-1
D gene: .
CDR3 protein: CASSFKEAGEAFF
CDR3 DNA: TGTGCCAGCAGCTTCAAAGAGGCCGGCGAAGCTTTCTTT

clone size: .
V gene: TRBV4-1
J gene: TRBJ2-4
D gene: .
CDR3 protein: CASSQDFPGGAKNIQYF
CDR3 DNA: TGCGCCAGCAGCCAAGACTTCCCCGGGGGAGCCAAAAACATTCAGTACTTC

clone size: .
V gene: TRBV27
J gene: TRBJ1-5
D gene: .
CDR3 protein: CASSLWSNQPQHF
CDR3 DNA: TGTGCCAGCAGTTTATGGAGTAATCAGCCCCAGCATTTT

clone size: .
V gene: TRBV28
J gene: TRBJ1-3
D gene: .
CDR3 protein: CASSSTGLKGNTIYF
CDR3 DNA: TGTGCCAGCTCCAGTACAGGGCTGAAGGGAAACACCATATATTTT

clone size: .
V gene: TRBV5-4
J gene: TRBJ2-2
D gene: TRBD2
CDR3 protein: CASSQGLAGYTGELFF
CDR3 DNA: TGTGCCAGCAGCCAAGGACTAGCGGGCTACACCGGGGAGCTGTTTTTT

clone size: .
V gene: TRBV6-5
J gene: TRBJ2-5
D gene: .
CDR3 protein: CASSWGRETAGTQYF
CDR3 DNA: TGTGCCAGCAGTTGGGGGCGGGAGACCGCGGGGACCCAGTACTTC

clone size: .
V gene: TRBV5-1
J gene: TRBJ1-5
D gene: .
CDR3 protein: CASSLDSGSNQPQHF
CDR3 DNA: TGCGCCAGCAGCTTGGATAGCGGGAGCAATCAGCCCCAGCATTTT

clone size: few
V gene: TRBV7-9
J gene: TRBJ2-7
D gene: TRBD1
CDR3 protein: CASSADRSSSYEQYF
CDR3 DNA: TGTGCCAGCAGCGCGGACAGGAGTAGCTCCTACGAGCAGTACTTC

clone size: .
V gene: TRBV19
J gene: TRBJ2-1
D gene: .
CDR3 protein: CASSIPTSLFNNEQFF
CDR3 DNA: TGTGCCAGTAGTATCCCGACTAGTTTGTTCAATAATGAGCAGTTCTTC

clone size: .
V gene: TRBV30
J gene: TRBJ1-5
D gene: .
CDR3 protein: CAWSVQGGNQPQHF
CDR3 DNA: TGTGCCTGGAGTGTCCAGGGCGGCAATCAGCCCCAGCATTTT

clone size: .
V gene: TRBV7-9
J gene: TRBJ2-7
D gene: TRBD1
CDR3 protein: CASSPLRDSLYEQYF
CDR3 DNA: TGTGCCAGCAGCCCACTCAGGGACAGTCTCTACGAGCAGTACTTC

clone size: .
V gene: TRBV5-5
J gene: TRBJ1-1
D gene: .
CDR3 protein: CASSNGHEAMNTEAFF
CDR3 DNA: TGTGCCAGCAGCAATGGACATGAGGCTATGAACACTGAAGCTTTCTTT